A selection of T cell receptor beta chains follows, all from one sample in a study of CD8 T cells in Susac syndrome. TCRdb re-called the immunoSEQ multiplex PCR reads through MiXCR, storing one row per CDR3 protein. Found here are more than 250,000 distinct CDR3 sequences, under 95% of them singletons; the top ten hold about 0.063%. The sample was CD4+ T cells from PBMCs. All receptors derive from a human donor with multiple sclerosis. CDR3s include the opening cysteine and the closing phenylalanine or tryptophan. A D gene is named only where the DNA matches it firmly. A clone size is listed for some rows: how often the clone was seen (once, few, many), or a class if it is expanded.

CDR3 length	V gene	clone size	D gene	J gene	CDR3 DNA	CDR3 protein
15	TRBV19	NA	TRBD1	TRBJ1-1	TGTGCCAGTAGTCAGGCAGGGGGTGTTGGCACTGAAGCTTTCTTT	CASSQAGGVGTEAFF
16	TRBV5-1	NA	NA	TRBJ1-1	TGCGCCAGCAGCATCACCTTGGACAGCAAGAACACTGAAGCTTTCTTT	CASSITLDSKNTEAFF
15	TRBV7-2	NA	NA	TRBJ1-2	TGTGCCAGCAGCACATTCCTGGTCAGGGACTATGGCTACACCTTC	CASSTFLVRDYGYTF
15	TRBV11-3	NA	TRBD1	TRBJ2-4	TGTGCCAGCAGCTTACCCGGACAGGGCAAAAACATTCAGTACTTC	CASSLPGQGKNIQYF
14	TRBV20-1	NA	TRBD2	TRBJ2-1	TGCAGTGCTAGTTCTAGCGGGAGACCGCGAGAGCAGTTCTTC	CSASSSGRPREQFF
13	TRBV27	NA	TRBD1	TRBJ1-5	TGTGCCAGCTCGGACAGGGGGACTCAGCCCCAGCATTTT	CASSDRGTQPQHF
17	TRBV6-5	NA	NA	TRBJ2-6	TGTGCCAGCAGTTACTCGTATACGGGATCCGGGGCCAACGTCCTGACTTTC	CASSYSYTGSGANVLTF
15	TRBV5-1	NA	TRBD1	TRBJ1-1	TGCGCCAGCAGCCGACTCGGGACAGCGAACACTGAAGCTTTCTTT	CASSRLGTANTEAFF
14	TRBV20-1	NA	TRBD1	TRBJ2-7	TGCAGTGCTTTCAGGACAGGGCAGACCTACGAGCAGTACTTC	CSAFRTGQTYEQYF
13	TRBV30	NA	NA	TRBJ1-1	TGTGCCTGGAGTGTAGCGGGGAACACTGAAGCTTTCTTT	CAWSVAGNTEAFF
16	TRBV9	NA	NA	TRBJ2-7	TGTGCCAGCAGCCAAGGTGGGAGCCTTGGTACCTACGAGCAGTACTTC	CASSQGGSLGTYEQYF
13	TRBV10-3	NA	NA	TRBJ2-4	TGTGCCATCTCGAGCTCGGAGATAAACATTCAGTACTTC	CAISSSEINIQYF
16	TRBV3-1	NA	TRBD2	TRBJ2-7	TGTGCCAGCAGCCGTCCGGGGGGGGCCGATTCCTACGAGCAGTACTTC	CASSRPGGADSYEQYF
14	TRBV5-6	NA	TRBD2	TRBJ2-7	TGTGCCAGCAGCTTGAGGACTAGCGGGGGCTTATCCCACTTC	CASSLRTSGGLSHF
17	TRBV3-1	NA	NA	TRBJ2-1	TGTGCCAGCAGCCTGTCCAGACTAACGGGGGCCTACAATGAGCAGTTCTTC	CASSLSRLTGAYNEQFF
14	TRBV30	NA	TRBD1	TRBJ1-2	TGTGCCTGGAGTGTAATACCCAGGGGGAACGGCTACACCTTC	CAWSVIPRGNGYTF
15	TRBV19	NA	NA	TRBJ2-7	TGTGCCAGTAGTAGTGATGGGCAGGGGAACTACGAGCAGTACTTC	CASSSDGQGNYEQYF
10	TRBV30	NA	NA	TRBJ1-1	TGTGGGGTAGGGGACACTGAAGCTTTCTTT	CGVGDTEAFF
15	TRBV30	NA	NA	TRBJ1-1	TGTGCCTGGAGTGGAACATGGGCGGGTGTACCTGAAGCTTTCTTT	CAWSGTWAGVPEAFF
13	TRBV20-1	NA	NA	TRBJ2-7	TGCAGTGCCGGAGCGGGTCCATCCTACGAGCAGTACTTC	CSAGAGPSYEQYF
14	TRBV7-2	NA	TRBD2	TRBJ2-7	TGTGCCAGCAGTTTTGTGCGGGAAGCGGGGGAGCAGTACTTC	CASSFVREAGEQYF
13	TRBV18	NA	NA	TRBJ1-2	TGTGCCAGCTCACCACTCCACGCAGTCGGCTACACCTTC	CASSPLHAVGYTF
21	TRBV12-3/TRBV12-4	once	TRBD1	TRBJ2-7	TGTGCCAGCAGTTTGGGGCCCTTAGGGACAGCTTTACGAGGGGGCCTTAGAAAGGAGTACTTC	CASSLGPLGTALRGGLRKEYF
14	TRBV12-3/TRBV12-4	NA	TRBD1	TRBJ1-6	TGTGCCAGCAGTCACAGGGGGCAGAGTTCACCCCTCCACTTT	CASSHRGQSSPLHF
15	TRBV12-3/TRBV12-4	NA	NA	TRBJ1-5	TGTGCCAGCAGTTTAGACGCACATAGCAATCAGCCCCAGCATTTT	CASSLDAHSNQPQHF
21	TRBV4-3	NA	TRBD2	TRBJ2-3	TGCGCCAGCAGCCAAGAACTGTCTAGCGGGAGAGGTTGGAGGCGGGGAGATACGCAGTATTTT	CASSQELSSGRGWRRGDTQYF
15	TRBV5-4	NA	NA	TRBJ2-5	TGTGCCAGCAGCTTGGAGACAGAGCAACAAGAGACCCAGTACTTC	CASSLETEQQETQYF
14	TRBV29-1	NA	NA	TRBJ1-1	TGCAGCGCCTTAGGGGGGGGGATAAACACTGAAGCTTTCTTT	CSALGGGINTEAFF
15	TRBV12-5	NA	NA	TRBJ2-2	TGTGCTAGTGTCACGGGCAAAACGAACACCGGGGAGCTGTTTTTT	CASVTGKTNTGELFF
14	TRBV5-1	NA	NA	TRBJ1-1	TGCGCCAGCAGCCCTAGGGAATTCAACACTGAAGCTTTCTTT	CASSPREFNTEAFF
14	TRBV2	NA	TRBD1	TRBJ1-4	TGTGCCAGCAGTCGACAGGGAAGGGGGGAAAAACTGTTTTTT	CASSRQGRGEKLFF
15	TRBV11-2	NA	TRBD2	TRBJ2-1	TGTGCCAGCAGCTTAGCCAGCGGGGGGGTACATGAGCAGTTCTTC	CASSLASGGVHEQFF
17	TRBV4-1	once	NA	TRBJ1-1	TGCGCCAGCAGCCTTCGACAGGCCTTTGGGGGGAACACTGAAGCTTTCTTT	CASSLRQAFGGNTEAFF
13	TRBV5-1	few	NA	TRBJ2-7	TGCGCCAGCAGCTTGGTGGGGTCTGACGAGCAGTACTTC	CASSLVGSDEQYF
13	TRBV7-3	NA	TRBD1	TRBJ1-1	TGTGCCAGCAGCTCGACGGACAGGGGATATGCTTTCTTT	CASSSTDRGYAFF
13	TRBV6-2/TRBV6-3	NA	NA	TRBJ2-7	TGTGCCAGCAGTTCTGGGGTTTCCTACGAGCAGTACTTC	CASSSGVSYEQYF
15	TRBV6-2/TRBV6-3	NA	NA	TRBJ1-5	TGTGCCAGCAGTTATAATCCCGGACCCAATCAGCCCCAGCATTTT	CASSYNPGPNQPQHF
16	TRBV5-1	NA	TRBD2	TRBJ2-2	TGCGCCAGCAGTGCAAGACTAGCGGGAACAACCGGGGAGCTGTTTTTT	CASSARLAGTTGELFF
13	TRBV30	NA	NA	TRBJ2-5	TGTGCCTGGAGTTGGGGGCTACAAGAGACCCAGTACTTC	CAWSWGLQETQYF
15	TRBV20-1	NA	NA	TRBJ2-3	TGCAGTGCTTCCGTTCGGCGGGCCCGCACAGATACGCAGTATTTT	CSASVRRARTDTQYF
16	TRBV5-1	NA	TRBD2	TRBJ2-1	TGCGCCAGCAGCTTACTCGCGGGAGGACTAGGGAATGAGCAGTTCTTC	CASSLLAGGLGNEQFF
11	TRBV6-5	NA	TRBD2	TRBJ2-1	TGTGCCAGCAGCAACGGGGGGGAGCAGTTCTTC	CASSNGGEQFF
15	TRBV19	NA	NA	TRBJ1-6	TGTGCCAGTAGCCCCGGGGGGATAGGAAACTCACCCCTCCACTTT	CASSPGGIGNSPLHF
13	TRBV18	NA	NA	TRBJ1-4	TGTGCCAGCTCATACAGCGGAGGCGAAAAACTGTTTTTT	CASSYSGGEKLFF